This T cell receptor (beta chain) appears in the sequencing data of a study of T cell responses to AZD1222 COVID-19 vaccine. About this clone: Its antigen is unidentified.

V was pared by 1 base and J by 1 base, with 5 bases between. CDR1 and CDR2 from the germline V gene are SGHKS and YYEKEE (reference sequence). CDR3 length equals 13 residues. The data were produced by immunoSEQ multiplex PCR, yet TCRdb's version contains in-frame clones alone and is incomplete. The data contain 90,000 to 150,000 clones, about 90% of them singletons. Regarding the study as a whole: Spike-specific TCR breadth rose after two AZD1222 doses, and depth rose as well. The donor group comprised mostly white British people and more females; the analysis possibly underestimated clonal diversity. Spike-wide vaccine-associated CD4 TCRs dominated at 160-218 and 743-854.

Samples with a second dose at about 4 or about 12 weeks were pooled together. V gene TRBV5-5 combines with J gene TRBJ1-1; no firm D call. This TCR derives from an adult who received the AZD1222 COVID-19 vaccine. Source: peripheral blood, taken 28 days after the second AZD1222 dose. The CDR3 here is CASSLQWNTEAFF. As DNA, the CDR3 is TGTGCCAGCAGCTTGCAGTGGAACACTGAAGCTTTCTTT. Combining the CDR3 with reference TRBV5-5 and TRBJ1-1 gives the whole variable domain DAGVTQSPTHLIKTRGQQVTLRCSPISGHKSVSWYQQVLGQGPQFIFQYYEKEERGRGNFPDRFSARQFPNYSSELNVNALLLGDSALYLCASSLQWNTEAFFGQGTRLTVV.